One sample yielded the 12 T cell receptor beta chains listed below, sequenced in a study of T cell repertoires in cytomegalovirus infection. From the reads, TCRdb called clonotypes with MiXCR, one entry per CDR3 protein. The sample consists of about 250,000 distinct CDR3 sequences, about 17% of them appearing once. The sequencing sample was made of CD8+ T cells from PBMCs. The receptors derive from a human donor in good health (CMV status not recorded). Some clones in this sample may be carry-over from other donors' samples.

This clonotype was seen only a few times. The CDR3 bases are TGTGCCAGCAGCGACACAGCTAGCGGGACCTCTAGGGAAGCCGGAGGCGAGCAGTACTTC. It codes for CASSDTASGTSREAGGEQYF. The chain carries TRBV7-9 and TRBJ2-7; 9 nucleotides line up with TRBD2. The V gene end was trimmed by 5 bases and the J gene end by 6 bases; junction bases not matched to a gene: 26. CDR1 SEHNR and CDR2 FQNEAQ come from the germline V gene (reference sequence). The CDR3 is 20 amino acids.

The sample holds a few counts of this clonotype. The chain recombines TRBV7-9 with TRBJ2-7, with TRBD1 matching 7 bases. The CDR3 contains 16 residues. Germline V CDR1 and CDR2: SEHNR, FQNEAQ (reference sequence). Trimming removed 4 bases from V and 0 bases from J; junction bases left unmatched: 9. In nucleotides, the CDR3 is TGTGCCAGCAGCTCAGACAGGGCAGGGGGCTCCTACGAGCAGTACTTC. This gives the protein CASSSDRAGGSYEQYF.

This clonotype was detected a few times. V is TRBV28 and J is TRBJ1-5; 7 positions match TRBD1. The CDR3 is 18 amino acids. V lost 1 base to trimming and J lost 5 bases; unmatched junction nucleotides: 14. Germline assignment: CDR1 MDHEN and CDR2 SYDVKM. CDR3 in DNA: TGTGCCAGCAGTTTATTAGGCCGAGTGTGGGACAGTCATCAGCCCCAGCATTTT. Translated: CASSLLGRVWDSHQPQHF.

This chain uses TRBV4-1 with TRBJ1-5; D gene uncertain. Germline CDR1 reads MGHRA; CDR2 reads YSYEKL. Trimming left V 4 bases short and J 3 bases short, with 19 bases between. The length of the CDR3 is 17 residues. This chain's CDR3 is CASSPRTGRSLNQPQHF. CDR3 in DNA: TGCGCCAGCAGCCCCAGGACTGGGAGGTCCCTCAATCAGCCCCAGCATTTT.

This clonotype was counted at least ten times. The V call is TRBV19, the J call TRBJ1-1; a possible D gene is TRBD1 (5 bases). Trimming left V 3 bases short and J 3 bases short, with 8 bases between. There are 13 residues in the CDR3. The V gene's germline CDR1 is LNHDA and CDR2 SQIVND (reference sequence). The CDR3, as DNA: TGTGCCAGTAGTATCCGGGGGGACACTGAAGCTTTCTTT. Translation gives CASSIRGDTEAFF.

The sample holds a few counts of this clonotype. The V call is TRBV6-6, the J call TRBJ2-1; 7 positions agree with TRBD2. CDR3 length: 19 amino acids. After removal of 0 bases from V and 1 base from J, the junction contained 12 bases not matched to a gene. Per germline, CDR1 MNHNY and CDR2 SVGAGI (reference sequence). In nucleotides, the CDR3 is TGTGCCAGCAGTTACTCCCTCGAACTAGCGATTGGTTCCTACAATGAGCAGTTCTTC. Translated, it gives CASSYSLELAIGSYNEQFF.

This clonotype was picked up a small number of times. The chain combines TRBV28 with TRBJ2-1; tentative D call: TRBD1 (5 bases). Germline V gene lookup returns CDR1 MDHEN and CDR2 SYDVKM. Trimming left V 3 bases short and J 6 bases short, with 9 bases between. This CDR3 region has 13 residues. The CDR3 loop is CASSFTGLNEQFF. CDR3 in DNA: TGTGCCAGCAGTTTTACAGGCCTCAATGAGCAGTTCTTC.

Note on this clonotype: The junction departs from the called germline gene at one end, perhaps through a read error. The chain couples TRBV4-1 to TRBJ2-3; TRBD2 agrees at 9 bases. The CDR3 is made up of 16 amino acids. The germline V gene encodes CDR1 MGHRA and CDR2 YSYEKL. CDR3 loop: CASSQDSAGGPDTQYF. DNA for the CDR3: TGTGCCAGCAGCCAAGATTCCGCGGGGGGGCCAGATACGCAGTATTTT.

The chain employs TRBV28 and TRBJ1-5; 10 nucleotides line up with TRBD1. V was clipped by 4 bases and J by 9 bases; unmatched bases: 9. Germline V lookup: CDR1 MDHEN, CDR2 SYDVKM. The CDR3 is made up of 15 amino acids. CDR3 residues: CASSSRQGAVWPQHF. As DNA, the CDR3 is TGTGCCAGCAGTTCGCGACAGGGGGCTGTTTGGCCCCAGCATTTT.

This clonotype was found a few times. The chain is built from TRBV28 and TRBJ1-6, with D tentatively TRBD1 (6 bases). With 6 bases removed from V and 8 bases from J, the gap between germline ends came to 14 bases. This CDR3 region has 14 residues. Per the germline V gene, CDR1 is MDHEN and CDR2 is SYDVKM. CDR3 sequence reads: CASSPRQADSPLHF. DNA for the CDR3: TGTGCCAGCAGCCCCAGACAGGCGGATTCACCCCTCCACTTT.

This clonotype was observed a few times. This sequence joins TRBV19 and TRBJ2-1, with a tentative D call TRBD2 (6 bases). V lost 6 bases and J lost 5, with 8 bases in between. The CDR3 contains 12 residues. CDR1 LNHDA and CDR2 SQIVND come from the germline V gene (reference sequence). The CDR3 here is CASSPSDNEQFF. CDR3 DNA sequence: TGTGCCAGTAGCCCTAGCGACAATGAGCAGTTCTTC.

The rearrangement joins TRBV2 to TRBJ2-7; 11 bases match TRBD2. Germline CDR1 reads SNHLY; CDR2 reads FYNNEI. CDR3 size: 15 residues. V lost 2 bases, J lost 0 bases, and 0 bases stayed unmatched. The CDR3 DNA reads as TGTGCCAGCAGTGAAACTAGCGGGGGCTCCTACGAGCAGTACTTC. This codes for CASSETSGGSYEQYF.